The next 10 T cell receptor beta chains were all read from a single sample in a study of blood T cell repertoires in COVID-19. Some clones are missing from TCRdb's copy, which holds only in-frame ones; the method was immunoSEQ multiplex PCR. In the table there are fewer than 250,000 clones, 80% to 90% of which are singletons. The source material was PBMCs or T cells enriched from blood (not recorded which). These receptor sequences come from a man between 25 and 39 years old in a cohort exposed to, infected with or recovered from COVID-19 (not recorded which).

The chain couples TRBV28 to TRBJ1-5; D possibly corresponds to TRBD1 (5 bases). V lost 8 bases and J 0 bases, leaving 14 bases between the germline ends. The CDR3 covers 15 residues. Looked up from germline, CDR1 is MDHEN and CDR2 is SYDVKM. CDR3 coding DNA: TGTGCCAGCTCCGACAGAAGATATAGCAATCAGCCCCAGCATTTT. Its protein product is CASSDRRYSNQPQHF.

This chain uses TRBV5-4 with TRBJ1-4; 8 bases are shared with TRBD1. There are 16 residues in the CDR3. V lost 4 bases and J lost 8; bases outside the gene matches: 13. Germline V lookup: CDR1 SGHNT, CDR2 YYREEE (reference sequence). CDR3 coding DNA: TGTGCCAGCAGCCTACCTCCCGGGACAGGCGGAGAAAAACTGTTTTTT. This translates into CASSLPPGTGGEKLFF.

The V and J genes are TRBV19 and TRBJ2-3, with D maybe TRBD1 (6 bases). The germline V gene has CDR1 LNHDA and CDR2 SQIVND (reference sequence). The CDR3 has 16 amino acids. Trimming stripped 3 bases from V and 2 bases from J, with 15 bases between. The CDR3 DNA reads as TGTGCCAGTAGTATTTATTACAGGGCGGACACAGATACGCAGTATTTT. Translating it yields CASSIYYRADTDTQYF.

V is TRBV19 and J is TRBJ2-1; TRBD2 matches 11 bases. Germline-derived CDR1 and CDR2 are LNHDA and SQIVND (reference sequence). The CDR3 totals 15 residues. V gave up 2 bases and J gave up 7 bases; unmatched junction bases: 4. The CDR3 DNA follows: TGTGCCAGTAGTATACTAGCGGGAGGAAGGAATGAGCAGTTCTTC. It translates to CASSILAGGRNEQFF.

The chain combines TRBV24-1 with TRBJ2-5; D remains ambiguous. The CDR3 covers 15 residues. The germline V gene encodes CDR1 KGHDR and CDR2 SFDVKD. The V end lost 3 bases, the J end lost 5 bases, and 15 bases lay between the germline ends. This chain's CDR3 is CATSDLASNTETQYF. The CDR3 bases are TGTGCCACCAGTGATCTTGCCAGTAACACGGAGACCCAGTACTTC.

The rearrangement links TRBV2 to TRBJ2-2; maybe TRBD2 (6 bases). Trimming shortened V by 3 bases and J by 1 base, and 9 bases separated the two germline ends. This CDR3 has 15 residues. The V gene's germline CDR1 is SNHLY and CDR2 FYNNEI. The CDR3 DNA follows: TGTGCCAGCAGTGACGTGGGAGGGAACACCGGGGAGCTGTTTTTT. It is translated as CASSDVGGNTGELFF.

The chain is built from TRBV16 and TRBJ2-7; 9 bases agree with TRBD1. Germline-derived CDR1 and CDR2 are KGHSY and FQNENV. J lost 7 bases, V lost 2 bases, and 3 bases had no gene match. The CDR3 has 13 amino acids. The CDR3 protein is CASSQKTGGEQYF. The CDR3 region has the DNA TGTGCCAGCAGCCAAAAGACAGGGGGAGAGCAGTACTTC.

CDR3 bases: TGTGCCAGCAGTTTAGAGACAGTTTCAAGCTCCTATAATTCACCCCTCCACTTT. Its protein is CASSLETVSSSYNSPLHF. This chain joins TRBV28 and TRBJ1-6; a possible D gene is TRBD1 (5 bases). Germline CDR1 reads MDHEN; CDR2 reads SYDVKM. This CDR3 has 18 amino acids. Trimming removed 2 bases from V and 0 bases from J, with 14 bases in between.

The chain is built from TRBV7-2 and TRBJ2-5; TRBD2 aligns across 7 bases. Germline CDR1 is SGHTA and CDR2 is FQGNSA. The CDR3 runs 13 residues. V dropped 8 bases and J dropped 2; count of bases not matched to a gene: 5. The CDR3 nucleotides read TGTGCCAGCGCCTGGGGGGGACAAGAGACCCAGTACTTC. Its protein product is CASAWGGQETQYF.

The J gene is TRBJ2-1, the V gene TRBV30, with TRBD2 matching over 12 bases. Germline CDR1 reads GTSNPN; CDR2 reads SVGIG (reference sequence). This CDR3 spans 18 amino acids. The V segment lost 2 bases and the J segment 8 bases; nucleotides outside the gene matches: 16. The CDR3 DNA reads as TGTGCCTGGAGTACTAACCCAAGACTAGCGGGAGCGATCCATGAGCAGTTCTTC. Protein product: CAWSTNPRLAGAIHEQFF.